The T cell receptor (beta chain) under discussion was sequenced for a study of T cell repertoires in cytomegalovirus infection. Study as a whole: It can be stated that public TCR beta signatures indicated CMV infection as well as a matching HLA type. Study results and limitations: The ex vivo response was dominated by HLA-C-restricted CMV-specific TCR beta clonotypes.

A word on this clonotype: Its cognate antigen is unknown.

Deletions cut 2 bases from V and 4 bases from J, with 14 bases between. Germline CDR1 is SGHAT and CDR2 is FQNNGV. The length of the CDR3 is 16 residues. TCRdb used MiXCR to reprocess the reads, holding one entry per CDR3 protein. The sample comprises around 630,000 distinct CDR3 sequences, 24% of which are singletons, and 7% to 9% rests with the top ten. The source is a human donor in good health (CMV status not recorded). Some clones in this sample may be carry-over from other donors' samples. The sequencing sample was made of CD8+ T cells from PBMCs. The chain joins TRBV11-2 to TRBJ2-2; D call uncertain. CDR3 nucleotides: TGTGCCAGCAGCTTATGGACCCCGAGGCGCACCGGGGAGCTGTTTTTT. Translation gives CASSLWTPRRTGELFF.